This T cell receptor (beta chain) was identified in a study of patients and donors after allogeneic stem cell transplantation. TCRdb ran MiXCR on the RT-PCR reads and lists one entry per CDR3 protein. Of about a million distinct CDR3 sequences listed, roughly 18% were seen once; the top ten hold approximately 5.9%. The CDR3 loop spans 16 amino acids. Germline V gene data show CDR1 as LNHNV and CDR2 as YYDKDF (reference sequence). Trimming took 1 base from V and 3 from J; bases not matched to a gene: 8. The source is a human donor who was either an allogeneic HSCT recipient or a stem cell or donor lymphocyte infusion donor (not recorded which). It is not recorded whose cells these are; they may come from a transplant donor. The specimen was blood, either unsorted or a sorted T cell fraction (not recorded which). This sequence joins TRBV15 and TRBJ1-2, with 7 bases identical to TRBD1. The CDR3 reads CATSRGSRTGDYGYTF. The CDR3 DNA sequence: TGTGCCACCAGCAGAGGAAGCCGGACAGGCGACTATGGCTACACCTTC.